This T cell receptor (beta chain) was documented in a study of early T cells in non-severe SARS-CoV-2 infection. Background on the study: Sequencing was performed on bulk RNA from unsorted whole blood, leaving chains unpaired.

A note on this clonotype: Its antigen is still unknown.

Individual cDNA molecules were tagged with unique molecular identifiers. TCRdb analysed the 5' RACE reads with MiXCR anew, one entry per CDR3 protein. The table has around 72,000 distinct CDR3 sequences, roughly 9.1% seen once. General observations from the study: VDJdb matching favored anti-spike CD8 responses, missing private and CD4 specificities.

This CDR3 comprises 14 residues. The germline V and J ends were trimmed by 2 bases and 6 bases, with 11 bases remaining between them. Germline assignment: CDR1 DFQATT and CDR2 SNEGSKA (reference sequence). Here the sequenced sample was whole blood, taken at baseline. The TCR comes from an adult who was a healthcare worker with PCR-confirmed SARS-CoV-2 infection or an uninfected control (not recorded which). V and J are TRBV20-1 and TRBJ1-6; D is undetermined. CDR3 nucleotide sequence: TGCAGTGCTAGAAAAGACGTATTTAATTCACCCCTCCACTTT. It translates to CSARKDVFNSPLHF.